Below, 20 T cell receptor beta chains from the same sample are listed, as sequenced in a study of regulatory T cells in long-lasting Graves disease (dated by TCRdb to the early 2020s). The sample's time point label, decoded: persistent/refractory GD, antithyroid drugs over 5 years with positive TRAb. RNA was extracted from PBMCs in TRIzol for both TCR sequencing and RNA sequencing. To prepare the library, multiplex PCR was applied. For sequencing, an Illumina HiSeq 4000 was employed. To build TCR beta libraries, CDR3 regions were amplified by Arm-PCR using iRepertoire HTBI primers. TCRdb reran the public reads through fastp at Q25 and MiXCR, keeping productive beta chains. Each CDR3 protein appears once, grouped with its most common genes and DNA. In this sample the table shows 420,000 or so distinct CDR3 sequences, about 25% of which occur a single time. Together, the top ten hold roughly 28% of the sample.

The sample here was peripheral blood mononuclear cells (PBMCs), taken when the disease was refractory, from a patient treated with antithyroid drugs. The receptors were sampled from a female donor with Graves disease.

This clonotype was detected only a few times. The rearrangement uses TRBV13 and TRBJ2-4; D remains ambiguous. The CDR3 runs to 16 residues. V lost 0 bases to trimming and J lost 0 bases, with 9 bases between them. Germline values: CDR1 PRHDT, CDR2 FYEKMQ (reference sequence). The CDR3 is CASSLGEELAKNIQYF. For the CDR3, the DNA is TGTGCCAGCAGCTTAGGGGAAGAACTAGCCAAAAACATTCAGTACTTC.

The chain has TRBV7-2 and TRBJ2-5, with TRBD2 as a possible D gene (6 bases). The germline CDR1 and CDR2 sequences are SGHTA and FQGNSA. The CDR3 sequence is 13 residues long. The germline V and J ends were trimmed by 7 bases and 1 base, with 10 bases remaining between them. Here the CDR3 reads CASNRDFQETQYF. In DNA, the CDR3 is TGTGCCAGCAACCGGGACTTCCAAGAGACCCAGTACTTC.

This clonotype has at least ten counts. This chain joins TRBV28 and TRBJ2-1, with 11 bases identical to TRBD1. CDR3 length: 15 amino acids. J lost 6 bases, V lost 7 bases, and 8 bases had no gene match. The germline gives CDR1 MDHEN, CDR2 SYDVKM. CDR3 protein: CASTEAGTGGNEQFF. The CDR3 DNA reads TGTGCCAGCACTGAGGCCGGGACAGGGGGCAATGAGCAGTTCTTC. Full variable domain (missing parts from reference TRBV28 and TRBJ2-1): DVKVTQSSRYLVKRTGEKVFLECVQDMDHENMFWYRQDPGLGLRLIYFSYDVKMKEKGDIPEGYSVSREKKERFSLILESASTNQTSMYLCASTEAGTGGNEQFFGPGTRLTVL.

The chain's CDR3 is CASSRLTNEQFF. CDR3 DNA: TGTGCCAGCTCACGGCTTACCAATGAGCAGTTCTTC. This chain uses TRBV18 with TRBJ2-1; D gene uncertain. The V and J ends lost 4 bases and 6 bases respectively, with 7 bases between them. This CDR3 has 12 residues. From germline, CDR1 is KGHSH and CDR2 LQKENI.

This clonotype came up many times. The chain employs TRBV28 and TRBJ2-3; D unresolved. The V gene's germline CDR1 is MDHEN and CDR2 SYDVKM. The CDR3 totals 13 residues. V lost 5 bases and J 3 bases, leaving 9 bases between the germline ends. Written as DNA, the CDR3 is TGTGCCAGCAGTAGCGATCAAACAGATACGCAGTATTTT. Its protein is CASSSDQTDTQYF.

This clonotype was seen a few times. The rearrangement uses TRBV20-1 and TRBJ1-2; D ambiguous. CDR1 is DFQATT and CDR2 is SNEGSKA in the germline V gene (reference sequence). Between the trimmed V and J ends, which lost 0 bases and 0 bases, there was a span of 2 bases. The CDR3 consists of 12 residues. CDR3 residues: CSARETNYGYTF. As DNA, the CDR3 is TGCAGTGCTAGAGAGACTAACTATGGCTACACCTTC.

This clonotype has a count of ten or more. The CDR3 here is CASRGQENSPLHF. CDR3 DNA sequence: TGTGCCAGCAGAGGACAGGAGAATTCACCCCTCCACTTT. This chain links TRBV12-3 or TRBV12-4 with TRBJ1-6, with 7 bases identical to TRBD1. V was clipped by 6 bases and J by 7 bases; unmatched bases: 3. The CDR3 is made up of 13 amino acids.

This clonotype was counted only a few times. V and J are TRBV20-1 and TRBJ2-2, with D possibly being TRBD1 or TRBD2 (5 bases each). The CDR3 consists of 17 residues. Germline V gene sequence: CDR1 DFQATT, CDR2 SNEGSKA (reference sequence). The germline V and J ends were trimmed by 1 base and 5 bases, with 20 bases remaining between them. This CDR3 reads CSARVPSQGVGTGELFF. DNA of the CDR3: TGCAGTGCTAGAGTCCCTAGTCAGGGAGTAGGAACCGGGGAGCTGTTTTTT.

This clonotype was seen a few times. The chain has TRBV7-6 and TRBJ1-5; D is unclear. The CDR3 runs 13 residues. Trimming pared 0 bases from V and 7 bases from J, leaving 7 bases between. Germline V gene data show CDR1 as SGHVS and CDR2 as FNYEAQ. The CDR3 spells CASSLAPWQPQHF. For the CDR3, the DNA is TGTGCCAGCAGCTTAGCCCCGTGGCAGCCCCAGCATTTT.

This clonotype came up many times. This sequence joins TRBV29-1 and TRBJ1-2, with D unresolved. V lost 4 bases and J lost 2, with 8 bases in between. CDR3 length: 12 residues. CDR1 SQVTM and CDR2 ANQGSEA come from the germline V gene. CDR3 in DNA: TGCAGCGTTGCGGAAAGCAACTATGGCTACACCTTC. It is translated as CSVAESNYGYTF.

This clonotype was counted at least ten times. This chain connects TRBV7-2 to TRBJ1-1; no firm D call. The CDR3 contains 14 residues. Germline V gives CDR1 SGHTA, CDR2 FQGNSA. Trimming left V 1 base short and J 0 bases short, with 6 bases between. CDR3 residues: CASSLEAVNTEAFF. The CDR3 DNA follows: TGTGCCAGCAGCTTAGAAGCGGTGAACACTGAAGCTTTCTTT.

The chain employs TRBV20-1 and TRBJ2-7; 8 nucleotides line up with TRBD2. CDR1 and CDR2 from the germline V gene are DFQATT and SNEGSKA (reference sequence). The V and J ends lost 0 bases and 7 bases, in that order; junction bases with no gene match: 11. The length of the CDR3 is 15 residues. CDR3 residues: CSAREIGGRRAEQYF. Here the CDR3 DNA reads TGCAGTGCTAGAGAGATTGGCGGGAGGAGGGCGGAGCAGTACTTC.

This chain uses TRBV13 with TRBJ2-7, with 12 bases identical to TRBD2. V trimming: 0 bases; J trimming: 4 bases; junction bases outside the gene matches: 7. Germline V lookup: CDR1 PRHDT, CDR2 FYEKMQ (reference sequence). The CDR3 length is 17 residues. This CDR3 is CASSLGMTSGSRYEQYF. The CDR3, as DNA: TGTGCCAGCAGCTTAGGAATGACTAGCGGGAGTCGGTACGAGCAGTACTTC.

The J gene is TRBJ2-7, the V gene TRBV24-1; D gene unclear. CDR3 length: 13 residues. V gave up 10 bases and J gave up 0 bases, with 12 bases separating them. The V gene's germline CDR1 is KGHDR and CDR2 SFDVKD. CDR3 residues: CATADGSSYEQYF. CDR3 in DNA: TGTGCCACTGCGGACGGTAGCTCCTACGAGCAGTACTTC.

This clonotype was seen many times. This rearrangement joins TRBV12-3 or TRBV12-4 to TRBJ1-2; D possibly corresponds to TRBD1 (5 bases). This CDR3 has 15 amino acids. V was shortened by 4 bases and J by 2 bases, with 14 bases between the two germline ends. The CDR3 region has the DNA TGTGCCAGCAGTTCAGGGACGGTCGCCAACTATGGCTACACCTTC. This gives the protein CASSSGTVANYGYTF.

The gene calls are TRBV6-9 and TRBJ1-5, with D tentatively TRBD1 (5 bases). The ends were cut back, 3 bases at V and 2 bases at J, with 11 bases in the middle. Germline assignment: CDR1 MNHGY and CDR2 SVAAGI. CDR3 length: 15 amino acids. CDR3 DNA: TGTGCCAGCAGTTACAAGCAGGGAGGCAATCAGCCCCAGCATTTT. It encodes CASSYKQGGNQPQHF.

This clonotype showed up many times. The V and J genes are TRBV30 and TRBJ2-1; 11 bases agree with TRBD2. Germline CDR1 GTSNPN, CDR2 SVGIG (reference sequence). This CDR3 is built from 14 residues. V shed 4 bases, J shed 15 bases, and the junction held 14 bases outside the gene matches. In DNA, the CDR3 is TGTGCCTGGACGCCCGGGGCTAGCGGGAGGTCCCCGTTCTTC. It specifies CAWTPGASGRSPFF.

A note on this clonotype: A far larger clone differs by one base, so this is likely a read error. The chain recombines TRBV2 with TRBJ1-1; D uncertain. Germline V CDR1 and CDR2: SNHLY, FYNNEI. V was pared by 6 bases and J by 4 bases, with 15 bases between. The CDR3 sequence is 14 residues long. The CDR3 loop is CASSLGLGSTEAFF. The CDR3 DNA follows: TGTGCCAGCAGCTTAGGGCTGGGGAGCACTGAAGCTTTCTTT.

The chain links TRBV13 to TRBJ2-7; either TRBD1 or TRBD2 may fit D (7 bases each). The ends were cut back, 0 bases at V and 6 bases at J, with 24 bases in the middle. Germline-derived CDR1 and CDR2 are PRHDT and FYEKMQ (reference sequence). This CDR3 is built from 18 residues. CDR3 nucleotides: TGTGCCAGCAGCTTAGGTTTCGCGGGAGTTACAGGGGTAGGCGAGCAGTACTTC. Protein sequence: CASSLGFAGVTGVGEQYF.

This clonotype has a count of ten or more. The chain uses TRBV7-8 and TRBJ2-2, with TRBD2 as a possible D gene (6 bases). CDR3 length: 15 amino acids. Trimming stripped 0 bases from V and 4 bases from J, with 9 bases between. CDR1 SGHVS and CDR2 FQNEAQ come from the germline V gene. The CDR3 nucleotides are TGTGCCAGCAGCTTAGCGCGGGGTAGCACCGGGGAGCTGTTTTTT. This translates into CASSLARGSTGELFF.